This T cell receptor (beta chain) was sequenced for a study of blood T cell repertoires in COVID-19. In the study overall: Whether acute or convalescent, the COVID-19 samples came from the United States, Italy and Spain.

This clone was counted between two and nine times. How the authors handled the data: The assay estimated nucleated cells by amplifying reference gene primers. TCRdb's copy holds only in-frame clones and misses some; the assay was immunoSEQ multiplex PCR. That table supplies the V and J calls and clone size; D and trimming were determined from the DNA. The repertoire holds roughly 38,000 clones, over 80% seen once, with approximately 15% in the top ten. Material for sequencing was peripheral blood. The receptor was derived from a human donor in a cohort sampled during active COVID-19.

The CDR3 sequence is CASSLGTGGFTEAFF. The DNA for the CDR3 is TGTGCCAGCAGCTTAGGGACAGGGGGGTTTACTGAAGCTTTCTTT. The chain combines TRBV5-4 with TRBJ1-1, with TRBD1 matching 11 bases. Trimming at V came to 2 bases and at J to 5 bases, leaving 5 bases not matched to a gene. The CDR3 is made up of 15 amino acids. Germline V gives CDR1 SGHNT, CDR2 YYREEE (reference sequence).